This TCR beta chain was obtained from a study of regulatory T cells in long-lasting Graves disease. There are 15 residues in the CDR3. Trimming left V 3 bases short and J 2 bases short, with 10 bases between. From germline, CDR1 is SEHNR and CDR2 FQNEAQ (reference sequence). Specified time point: newly diagnosed GD, antithyroid drugs for less than 3 months. RNA isolated from PBMCs was used to make the TCR library. Building the TCR beta libraries relied on iRepertoire HTBI primers, and CDR3 regions underwent Arm-PCR. TCRdb redid the calling of the multiplex PCR reads with MiXCR, one entry per CDR3 protein. The table lists about 530,000 distinct CDR3 sequences, 16% of them singletons. This clonotype was counted a few times. These sequences were also reported in another study, on T cells in Graves' hyperthyroidism and ophthalmopathy.

The V call is TRBV7-9, the J call TRBJ1-4, with D possibly TRBD1 on 5 matching bases. Sequencing was performed on peripheral blood mononuclear cells (PBMCs), taken at new diagnosis, from a patient treated with antithyroid drugs. The clonotype was recovered from a woman in her forties or fifties with Graves disease. The CDR3 here is CASSFGGTTNEKLFF. The CDR3 nucleotides are TGTGCCAGCAGCTTTGGGGGGACCACTAATGAAAAACTGTTTTTT. Full variable domain (missing parts from reference TRBV7-9 and TRBJ1-4): DTGVSQNPRHKITKRGQNVTFRCDPISEHNRLYWYRQTLGQGPEFLTYFQNEAQLEKSRLLSDRFSAERPKGSFSTLEIQRTEQGDSAMYLCASSFGGTTNEKLFFGSGTQLSVL.